Listed here are 11 T cell receptor beta chains from one sample, sequenced in a study of identical twins. TCRdb reanalysed the 5' RACE reads using MiXCR and keeps one entry per CDR3 protein. The sample lists 240,000 or so distinct CDR3 sequences; roughly 13% were seen once. This sample was also put to use in a study of yellow fever vaccine responses in identical twins.

What was sequenced was memory (CD45RO+) T cells sorted from blood. These receptors were obtained from a woman younger than 30 in good health.

This clonotype was observed at least ten times. This sequence joins TRBV9 and TRBJ2-1, with D hard to call. The germline V gene encodes CDR1 SGDLS and CDR2 YYNGEE. V lost 3 bases and J lost 0, with 10 bases in between. CDR3 size: 15 residues. For the CDR3, the DNA is TGTGCCAGCAGCGAGGTTCCGGGCTCCTACAATGAGCAGTTCTTC. Translating it yields CASSEVPGSYNEQFF.

The J gene is TRBJ2-2, the V gene TRBV9; D remains unclear. This CDR3 comprises 15 residues. Germline values: CDR1 SGDLS, CDR2 YYNGEE. V was clipped by 3 bases and J by 3 bases, with 12 bases between them. The CDR3 protein is CASSAPYGYTGELFF. The CDR3 DNA reads as TGTGCCAGCAGCGCCCCCTATGGGTACACCGGGGAGCTGTTTTTT.

The chain links TRBV6-1 to TRBJ2-7, with 11 bases fitting TRBD1. This CDR3 region has 14 residues. V was pared by 3 bases and J by 3 bases, with 1 base of the junction left unmatched. Germline lookup yields CDR1 MNHNS and CDR2 SASEGT. CDR3 DNA sequence: TGTGCCAGCAGTGACGGGACAGGGGGCTACGAGCAGTACTTC. Its protein is CASSDGTGGYEQYF.

The CDR3 here is CASSPVSGQAETQYF. The CDR3 DNA sequence: TGTGCCAGCAGCCCTGTAAGCGGGCAGGCGGAGACCCAGTACTTC. The chain carries TRBV28 and TRBJ2-5; D may be TRBD2 (6 bases). CDR3 length: 15 residues. V lost 6 bases, J lost 5 bases, and 19 bases lay in between. The germline V gene encodes CDR1 MDHEN and CDR2 SYDVKM.

Worth noting for this clonotype: A read error may produce the germline difference seen at one junction end. The chain combines TRBV7-7 with TRBJ2-5, with D possibly called TRBD1 or TRBD2 (6 bases each). The CDR3 covers 12 residues. Looked up from germline, CDR1 is SSHAT and CDR2 is FNYEAQ (reference sequence). This CDR3 is CASRPEGGTQYF. Here the CDR3 DNA reads TGTGCTAGCAGACCAGAGGGGGGGACCCAGTACTTC.

This clonotype has a handful of counts. The chain recombines TRBV25-1 with TRBJ2-7; TRBD1 agrees at 7 bases. CDR1 MGHDK and CDR2 SYGVNS come from the germline V gene. The length of the CDR3 is 16 residues. With V trimmed by 5 bases and J by 5 bases, 15 bases remained unmatched. The CDR3 bases are TGTGCCAGCAGTTCAAACTGGGACAGCGAGGGGGACGAGCAGTACTTC. It translates to CASSSNWDSEGDEQYF.

This clonotype showed up just a few times. The chain's CDR3 is CASSQSPVSGANVLTF. Written as DNA, the CDR3 is TGCGCCAGCAGCCAAAGCCCAGTCTCTGGGGCCAACGTCCTGACTTTC. This chain uses TRBV4-3 with TRBJ2-6; no reliable D call. The CDR3 has 16 amino acids. V lost 2 bases, J lost 0 bases, and 8 bases lay in between. Germline V gene sequence: CDR1 LGHNA, CDR2 YSLEER.

The gene calls are TRBV6-2 or TRBV6-3 and TRBJ2-7; possible D gene TRBD2, 5 bases. Germline assignment: CDR1 MNHEY and CDR2 SVGEGT. V was shortened by 4 bases and J by 7 bases, with 14 bases between the two germline ends. The CDR3 consists of 13 residues. This CDR3 reads CASSLRRRLEQYF. The CDR3 nucleotides are TGTGCCAGCAGTTTGCGACGGAGGCTGGAGCAGTACTTC.

This clonotype was recorded many times. This sequence joins TRBV12-3 or TRBV12-4 and TRBJ1-1, with D perhaps TRBD1 (6 bases). Trimming took off 5 bases at V and 1 base at J, with 11 bases between the two ends. The CDR3 has 14 amino acids. The CDR3 DNA follows: TGTGCCAGCAGTCCTCGGACAGAGAACACTGAAGCTTTCTTT. Translating it yields CASSPRTENTEAFF.

The gene calls are TRBV20-1 and TRBJ2-5; 8 positions match TRBD1. CDR1 is DFQATT, CDR2 SNEGSKA, per germline (reference sequence). J lost 8 bases, V lost 6 bases, and 20 bases had no gene match. The CDR3 runs to 16 residues. The CDR3 sequence is CSANPGGQGSKKTQYF. As DNA, the CDR3 is TGCAGTGCGAACCCCGGCGGACAGGGATCGAAGAAAACCCAGTACTTC.

This clonotype has a handful of counts. The chain joins TRBV12-3 or TRBV12-4 to TRBJ2-4; D gene unclear. CDR3 size: 16 residues. Trimming removed 6 bases at V and 0 bases at J, with 15 bases between. CDR3 coding DNA: TGTGCCAGCAGCTCTCAAGGACCCATAGCCAAAAACATTCAGTACTTC. It is translated as CASSSQGPIAKNIQYF.